The T cell receptor beta chain described here comes from a study of CD8 T cells in Susac syndrome (dated by TCRdb to between 2018 and 2020). With respect to the entire study: The study used repertoire sequencing to test whether antigen drove CD8+ T cell activation and differentiation in Susac syndrome. The investigation overall reported the following: The TCR sequencing and HLA analysis was acknowledged to have included a relatively small number of individuals.

RNA was extracted with the RNeasy kit and 0.5 to 1 ug was reverse transcribed using random hexamers. The immunoSEQ multiplex PCR assay, which covers 54 Vbeta and 13 Jbeta segments, was used to amplify TCR beta CDR3 regions. PCR amplification bias was corrected by using a synthetic template baseline for primer optimization and computational correction. In the authors' own workflow: Reads were annotated to V, D and J genes per IMGT and analyzed with immunoSEQ Analyzer, keeping only productive sequences. To calculate clonality, Shannon entropy was normalized by log2 of the number of productive unique sequences and then subtracted from one. For each patient and control, public and private clones were evaluated within the 100 most prevalent clones. A clone was defined as Susac-specific if it was absent from the healthy and MS cohorts, from 1052 published viral clones and from other ImmuneACCESS disease sequences. The public reads were quality trimmed at Q25 with fastp and then assembled into clones with MiXCR by TCRdb, keeping productive beta chains. All rows with the same CDR3 protein become a single entry with the most common DNA and genes. The authors' filters were not applied to this entry. The sample table lists about 120,000 distinct CDR3 sequences, 94% of them with a count of one. About 0.098% of the sample belongs to the ten largest clones.

High-throughput TCR beta sequencing profiled peripheral blood CD8+ and CD4+ T cells from healthy donors, Susac syndrome patients and multiple sclerosis patients. Healthy donors were age- and sex-matched controls. CD8+ TEMRA cells were enriched by FACS, while bulk CD8+ and CD4+ T cells were purified by magnetic negative isolation. Blood was drawn into EDTA tubes, processed within 24 hours, and PBMCs were isolated by density gradient centrifugation. PBMCs intended for TCR sequencing were cryopreserved in liquid nitrogen and were subsequently thawed in a 37 degrees C water bath. The sorted or isolated CD4+, CD8+ and CD8+ TEMRA cells reached a purity of at least 90%. V drops 2 bases and J drops 9 bases, leaving 14 bases in between. In the germline V gene (reference sequence), CDR1 corresponds to LGHDT and CDR2 to YNNKEL. CDR3 length: 14 amino acids, cysteine to phenylalanine. CDR3 DNA is the only sequence kept; it has 42 bases, read in frame from the first base.

In its sample, this clonotype was seen once. Its antigen is not yet known. No base qualities exist here, and no much larger clone lies one base off it. One read amounts to weak evidence. The TCR sequence derives from a human donor in good health. The sequence joins TRBV3-1 to TRBJ2-1; the D gene assignment is ambiguous. The specimen sequenced was CD4+ T cells from PBMCs. Here the CDR3 is given as CASSQSELLREQFF. The DNA reads as follows: TGTGCCAGCAGCCAAAGTGAACTCCTCCGTGAGCAGTTCTTC.